This is a list of T cell receptor beta chains from one sample in a study of Graves' ophthalmopathy and Graves' hyperthyroidism. Via MiXCR, TCRdb re-called the multiplex PCR reads, giving one row per CDR3 protein. The data contain some 360,000 distinct CDR3 sequences, approximately 18% of them singletons. The sequenced material came from peripheral blood. The receptors were gathered from an adult woman with stable Graves' hyperthyroidism. Each CDR3 is given with its conserved first and last residue. The D gene is left open where the match is weak. A row's size may be missing; if present it is once, few, many or a size class.

j_call clone_size d_call v_call cdr3_aa cdr3_nt
TRBJ1-6 NA NA TRBV12-3/TRBV12-4 CASSSSYNSPLHF TGTGCCAGCAGCAGCTCCTATAATTCACCCCTCCACTTT
TRBJ2-7 many TRBD1 TRBV12-3/TRBV12-4 CASSFVIEWTGVYEQYF TGTGCCAGCAGTTTCGTCATTGAATGGACAGGGGTCTACGAGCAGTACTTC
TRBJ2-5 many TRBD2 TRBV29-1 CSTRGLGGETQYF TGTTCTACCAGGGGACTAGGAGGAGAGACCCAGTACTTC
TRBJ2-5 NA TRBD2 TRBV12-3/TRBV12-4 CASSPSGRRETQYF TGTGCCAGCAGCCCTAGCGGGAGGAGAGAGACCCAGTACTTC
TRBJ2-5 few NA TRBV5-1 CASSGVNRRAQETQYF TGCGCCAGCAGCGGGGTAAATCGACGGGCCCAAGAGACCCAGTACTTC
TRBJ2-5 many NA TRBV9 CASSSRGGAQETQYF TGTGCCAGCAGCTCCCGGGGTGGAGCTCAAGAGACCCAGTACTTC
TRBJ2-7 many TRBD2 TRBV20-1 CSARGEGITYEQYF TGCAGTGCTAGAGGGGAGGGGATCACCTACGAGCAGTACTTC
TRBJ1-1 many TRBD1 TRBV4-3 CASSHTGDEAFF TGCGCCAGCAGCCACACAGGGGATGAAGCTTTCTTT
TRBJ2-5 many NA TRBV20-1 CSGASQETQYF TGCAGTGGGGCCAGCCAAGAGACCCAGTACTTC
TRBJ1-6 many NA TRBV7-9 CASSPRPAADSPLHF TGTGCCAGCAGCCCAAGGCCGGCTGCGGATTCACCCCTCCACTTT
TRBJ2-5 few NA TRBV11-1 CASSFRSDASAALETQYF TGTGCCAGCAGCTTTCGATCGGATGCTTCAGCGGCTCTCGAGACCCAGTACTTC
TRBJ2-7 many TRBD1 TRBV20-1 CSAKTGGYEQYF TGCAGTGCTAAGACAGGGGGCTACGAGCAGTACTTC
TRBJ1-5 few NA TRBV19 CASSAGQPQHF TGTGCCAGTAGTGCGGGGCAGCCCCAGCATTTT
TRBJ2-5 many TRBD1 TRBV2 CASRTEGQGGETQYF TGTGCCAGCAGGACCGAGGGACAGGGTGGAGAGACCCAGTACTTC
TRBJ2-2 many NA TRBV7-2 CASSFRATNTGELFF TGTGCCAGCAGCTTTAGGGCCACGAACACCGGGGAGCTGTTTTTT
TRBJ1-2 many TRBD1 TRBV11-2 CASSLVTTGGGGEEYGYTF TGTGCCAGCAGCTTAGTCACCACAGGGGGCGGAGGTGAAGAATATGGCTACACCTTC
TRBJ2-7 many TRBD2 TRBV20-1 CSVSGLAAPYEQYF TGCAGTGTCTCAGGACTAGCGGCCCCGTACGAGCAGTACTTC
TRBJ1-1 many NA TRBV5-1 CASRSRVNTEAFF TGCGCCAGCAGGTCCAGGGTGAACACTGAAGCTTTCTTT
TRBJ2-4 few NA TRBV7-2 CASSQNRDQAKNIQYF TGTGCCAGCAGCCAAAACAGGGATCAAGCCAAAAACATTCAGTACTTC
TRBJ2-7 many NA TRBV28 CASSLPLRQATYEQYF TGTGCCAGCAGTTTGCCGTTGAGACAGGCGACCTACGAGCAGTACTTC
TRBJ2-7 many TRBD2 TRBV28 CASRLWTSGRYEQYF TGTGCCAGCAGATTATGGACTAGCGGGAGATACGAGCAGTACTTC
TRBJ2-6 few TRBD1 TRBV4-3 CASSQDWTGAAGANVLTF TGCGCCAGCAGCCAAGATTGGACAGGGGCGGCTGGGGCCAACGTCCTGACTTTC
TRBJ2-2 few TRBD2 TRBV7-2 CASSLAALAANTGELFF TGTGCCAGCAGCTTAGCCGCACTAGCGGCGAACACCGGGGAGCTGTTTTTT
TRBJ2-7 few NA TRBV30 CAWTMGVQGEQYF TGTGCCTGGACCATGGGGGTTCAGGGGGAGCAGTACTTC
TRBJ1-4 few NA TRBV7-2 CASSVLWATNEKLFF TGTGCCAGCAGCGTCCTGTGGGCAACTAATGAAAAACTGTTTTTT